What follows is one T cell receptor beta chain and its context. The data were obtained in a study of T cell changes during pregnancy in multiple sclerosis. V gave up 6 bases and J gave up 4 bases; unmatched junction bases: 12. Germline values: CDR1 MNHEY, CDR2 SMNVEV (reference sequence). The CDR3 is 15 residues long. TCRdb's table, derived via immunoSEQ multiplex PCR, lists solely in-frame clones and lacks some. The sample holds roughly 93,000 clones, around 90% seen once. This clonotype was obtained from a female donor in good health, enrolled as a control in a pregnancy study. The chain recombines TRBV27 with TRBJ2-7, with TRBD1 matching 7 bases. The source material was peripheral blood, sampled in the first trimester of pregnancy. The CDR3 DNA sequence: TGTGCCAGCAGGGGAATGACAGGGAAGAGTTACGAGCAGTACTTC. It translates to CASRGMTGKSYEQYF.